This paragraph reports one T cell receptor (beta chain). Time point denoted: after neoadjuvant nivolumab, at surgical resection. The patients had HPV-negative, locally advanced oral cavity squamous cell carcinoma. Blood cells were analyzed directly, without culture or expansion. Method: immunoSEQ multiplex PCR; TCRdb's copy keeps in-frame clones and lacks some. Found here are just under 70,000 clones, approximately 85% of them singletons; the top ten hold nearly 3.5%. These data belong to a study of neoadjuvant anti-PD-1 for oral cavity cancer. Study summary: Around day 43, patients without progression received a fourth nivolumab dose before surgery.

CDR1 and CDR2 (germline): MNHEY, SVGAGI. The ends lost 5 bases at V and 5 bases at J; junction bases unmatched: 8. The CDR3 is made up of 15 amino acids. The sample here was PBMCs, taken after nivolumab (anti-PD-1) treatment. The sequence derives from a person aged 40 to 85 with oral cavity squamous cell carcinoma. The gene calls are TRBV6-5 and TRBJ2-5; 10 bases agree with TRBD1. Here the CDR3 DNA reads TGTGCCAGCAGTACCGGGACAGGGGTAACGGAGACCCAGTACTTC. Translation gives CASSTGTGVTETQYF.